Below are 32 T cell receptor beta chains sequenced from a single sample in a study of neurological immune-mediated disorders. TCRdb re-derived calls from the 5' RACE reads in MiXCR, one entry per CDR3 protein. Found here are some 26,000 distinct CDR3 sequences, 2.5% to 4% of them singletons; the top ten hold 7% to 8%. The specimen sequenced was PBMCs. Receptor source: a woman in her 30s with multiple sclerosis.

In this sample, this clonotype turned up many times. This chain joins TRBV7-2 and TRBJ1-5; 9 nucleotides agree with TRBD1. Trimming removed 5 bases from V and 3 bases from J; junction bases left unmatched: 5. Germline V gene lookup returns CDR1 SGHTA and CDR2 FQGNSA. The CDR3 covers 15 residues. CDR3 in amino acids: CASSPGTGYNQPQHF. The CDR3, as DNA: TGTGCCAGCAGCCCCGGGACAGGGTACAATCAGCCCCAGCATTTT.

This clonotype came up many times. The chain is built from TRBV20-1 and TRBJ2-1; TRBD2 matches 12 bases. The V gene end was trimmed by 0 bases and the J gene end by 9 bases; junction bases not matched to a gene: 6. This CDR3 has 15 amino acids. The V gene's germline CDR1 is DFQATT and CDR2 SNEGSKA (reference sequence). CDR3 nucleotides: TGCAGTGCTAGAGATCCGCTAGCGGGAGGGTTTGAGCAGTTCTTC. Amino acids: CSARDPLAGGFEQFF.

This clonotype was recorded at least ten times. The rearrangement uses TRBV20-1 and TRBJ2-3, with TRBD2 matching 7 bases. Germline V gene lookup returns CDR1 DFQATT and CDR2 SNEGSKA (reference sequence). J was trimmed by 2 bases and V by 3 bases; bases with no gene match: 2. CDR3 length: 13 residues. CDR3 sequence reads: CSASGGTTDTQYF. The CDR3 DNA reads TGCAGTGCTAGCGGGGGGACCACAGATACGCAGTATTTT.

This clonotype has at least ten counts. The genes are TRBV12-3 or TRBV12-4 and TRBJ1-1, with 9 bases that match TRBD1. The CDR3 runs 13 residues. The V and J ends lost 6 bases and 1 base, in that order; junction bases with no gene match: 0. The DNA of the CDR3 is TGTGCCAGCAGGGGACAGGGGAACACTGAAGCTTTCTTT. Translated, it gives CASRGQGNTEAFF.

This clonotype counts as medium-sized. V and J are TRBV24-1 and TRBJ2-1; D might be TRBD2 (6 bases). CDR1 is KGHDR and CDR2 is SFDVKD in the germline V gene. This CDR3 spans 14 amino acids. Trimming took off 3 bases at V and 8 bases at J, with 13 bases between the two ends. The CDR3 region has the DNA TGTGCCACCAGTGATACTCGGGCGGGGTATGAGCAGTTCTTC. It is translated as CATSDTRAGYEQFF.

This clonotype was counted at least ten times. CDR3 protein: CSARGLQTYEQYF. The CDR3 nucleotides are TGCAGTGCTAGAGGGTTACAGACCTACGAGCAGTACTTC. The rearrangement uses TRBV20-1 and TRBJ2-7; D gene uncertain. The CDR3 covers 13 residues. Trimming stripped 1 base from V and 2 bases from J, with 9 bases between. Germline values: CDR1 DFQATT, CDR2 SNEGSKA (reference sequence).

This clonotype was seen many times. The chain has TRBV4-1 and TRBJ2-3; TRBD2 is a possible D gene (5 bases). Germline V lookup: CDR1 MGHRA, CDR2 YSYEKL. CDR3 length: 14 amino acids. Trimming removed 0 bases from V and 5 bases from J, with 9 bases in between. This chain's CDR3 is CASSQDERRDTQYF. DNA of the CDR3: TGCGCCAGCAGCCAAGATGAGCGGCGAGATACGCAGTATTTT.

Many counts were recorded for this clonotype. This rearrangement joins TRBV2 to TRBJ2-3; a possible D gene is TRBD1 (5 bases). The ends were cut back, 6 bases at V and 2 bases at J, with 15 bases in the middle. The V gene's germline CDR1 is SNHLY and CDR2 FYNNEI. The CDR3 sequence is 15 residues long. The CDR3 reads CASSGETGVTDTQYF. The DNA for the CDR3 is TGTGCCAGCAGCGGCGAAACAGGAGTCACAGATACGCAGTATTTT.

This chain links TRBV27 with TRBJ2-5; D is ambiguous. This CDR3 is built from 13 residues. Germline V CDR1 and CDR2: MNHEY, SMNVEV (reference sequence). V gave up 4 bases and J gave up 2 bases, with 8 bases separating them. CDR3: CASSWGKQETQYF. The CDR3 DNA follows: TGTGCCAGCAGTTGGGGAAAACAAGAGACCCAGTACTTC.

The CDR3 DNA follows: TGCGCCAGCAGCTTGCTTGGTCAGGGAGGGGAAGCTTTCTTT. Its translation is CASSLLGQGGEAFF. The chain links TRBV5-1 to TRBJ1-1; maybe TRBD1 (5 bases). V lost 1 base and J 8 bases, leaving 15 bases between the germline ends. The CDR3 is 14 residues long. Germline V CDR1 and CDR2: SGHRS, YFSETQ.

This clonotype was observed many times. The CDR3 ends on some other residue instead of the conserved phenylalanine or tryptophan, so this is likely a read error. The chain combines TRBV7-2 with TRBJ2-4; no definite D call. Between the trimmed V and J ends, which lost 2 bases and 3 bases, there was a span of 11 bases. The CDR3 has 15 amino acids. CDR1 SGHTA and CDR2 FQGNSA come from the germline V gene. Written as DNA, the CDR3 is TGTGCCAGCAGCTTATCGGTAGCCCTCAAAAACATTCAGTACTGC. This sequence encodes CASSLSVALKNIQYC.

This clonotype occurred many times. The chain employs TRBV4-1 and TRBJ2-1; 13 bases fit TRBD2. This CDR3 spans 18 amino acids. Per the germline V gene, CDR1 is MGHRA and CDR2 is YSYEKL. The V and J ends lost 4 bases and 1 base, in that order; junction bases with no gene match: 7. CDR3: CASSPWTSGSGSYNEQFF. In DNA, the CDR3 is TGCGCCAGCAGCCCCTGGACTAGCGGGAGTGGTTCCTACAATGAGCAGTTCTTC.

The table lists this clonotype with many counts. The V call is TRBV5-4, the J call TRBJ2-5; 9 bases are a match to TRBD1. V gave up 4 bases and J gave up 3 bases; unmatched junction bases: 16. CDR1 is SGHNT and CDR2 is YYREEE in the germline V gene (reference sequence). The CDR3 extends over 18 amino acids. The CDR3 loop reads CASSPGGRTGTGKETQYF. The CDR3 region has the DNA TGTGCCAGCAGCCCAGGGGGCCGAACCGGGACAGGGAAAGAGACCCAGTACTTC.

This clonotype has a handful of counts. This could be a read error, since a much larger clone is one nucleotide away. V usage is TRBV20-1 and J usage is TRBJ2-6; either TRBD1 or TRBD2 may supply D (5 bases each). Germline-derived CDR1 and CDR2 are DFQATT and SNEGSKA (reference sequence). The CDR3 consists of 14 residues. CDR3 DNA: TGCAGTGGCTACCTGGACTCTGGGGCCAAAGTCCTGACTTTC. Residues: CSGYLDSGAKVLTF.

This clonotype was counted ten times or more. This chain connects TRBV5-1 to TRBJ2-2; D possibly corresponds to TRBD1 (6 bases). CDR1 is SGHRS and CDR2 is YFSETQ in the germline V gene. Deletions cut 4 bases from V and 4 bases from J, with 14 bases between. The CDR3 covers 15 residues. CDR3 sequence reads: CASSIYRDGTGELFF. CDR3 DNA sequence: TGCGCCAGCAGCATATACAGGGATGGCACCGGGGAGCTGTTTTTT. Filled out from reference TRBV5-1 and TRBJ2-2, the complete variable domain reads KAGVTQTPRYLIKTRGQQVTLSCSPISGHRSVSWYQQTPGQGLQFLFEYFSETQRNKGNFPGRFSGRQFSNSRSEMNVSTLELGDSALYLCASSIYRDGTGELFFGEGSRLTVL.

In its sample, this clonotype was seen a few times. Possible read error: a much larger clone is one base away. This likely comes from a read error, as the CDR3 has no conserved phenylalanine or tryptophan at its end. Because the CDR3's place on the DNA is in doubt, the DNA is left out and the CDR3 is given as listed by TCRdb. The V and J genes are TRBV12-3 or TRBV12-4 and TRBJ2-7; TRBD2, as called in the table, went unchecked against the DNA. The CDR3 has 14 amino acids, counting both end residues. This CDR3 is CASSLGGLAGMVYC.

This clonotype was recorded at least ten times. The CDR3 loop reads CASSVDPTSGSGTGELFF. DNA for the CDR3: TGTGCCAGCAGCGTAGACCCAACTAGCGGGAGTGGGACCGGGGAGCTGTTTTTT. The V call is TRBV9, the J call TRBJ2-2; the match to TRBD2 covers 11 bases. This CDR3 has 18 amino acids. The V gene end was trimmed by 0 bases and the J gene end by 5 bases; junction bases not matched to a gene: 9. Germline V CDR1 and CDR2: SGDLS, YYNGEE.

This clonotype has at least ten counts. This sequence joins TRBV6-5 and TRBJ1-2; maybe TRBD1 (6 bases). Trimming shortened V by 1 base and J by 7 bases, and 10 bases separated the two germline ends. The germline V gene encodes CDR1 MNHEY and CDR2 SVGAGI. There are 13 residues in the CDR3. The CDR3 DNA follows: TGTGCCAGCAGTTACTTCCCAGGGGCTGGCTACACCTTC. Protein: CASSYFPGAGYTF.

Many counts were recorded for this clonotype. The chain links TRBV20-1 to TRBJ2-1; 10 bases agree with TRBD2. Germline values: CDR1 DFQATT, CDR2 SNEGSKA (reference sequence). The CDR3 loop spans 14 amino acids. Trimming removed 4 bases from V and 9 bases from J; junction bases left unmatched: 9. In DNA, the CDR3 is TGCAGTGCTAAAACTAGCGGGATACGGCGTGAGCAGTTCTTC. Protein: CSAKTSGIRREQFF.

There are many counts of this clonotype. The chain is built from TRBV7-2 and TRBJ2-1; weak D call: TRBD2 (5 bases). With 5 bases removed from V and 7 bases from J, the gap between germline ends came to 15 bases. CDR1 SGHTA and CDR2 FQGNSA come from the germline V gene. The CDR3 extends over 14 amino acids. In nucleotides, the CDR3 is TGTGCCAGCAGCCAGCAAGGGAGTAGGAATGAGCAGTTCTTC. The encoded protein is CASSQQGSRNEQFF.

This clonotype was counted at least ten times. The chain has TRBV29-1 and TRBJ2-5; D is possibly TRBD1 (5 bases). The V gene lost 7 bases and the J gene lost 2 bases, with 8 bases spanning the gap. The CDR3 runs 11 residues. Per germline, CDR1 SQVTM and CDR2 ANQGSEA. This CDR3 reads CSARQQETQYF. The CDR3 bases are TGCAGCGCCCGACAGCAAGAGACCCAGTACTTC.

In its sample, this clonotype was seen many times. The chain joins TRBV7-2 to TRBJ1-2; D is undetermined. Germline lookup yields CDR1 SGHTA and CDR2 FQGNSA. The germline V and J ends were trimmed by 5 bases and 4 bases, with 8 bases remaining between them. The CDR3 runs 12 residues. As DNA, the CDR3 is TGTGCCAGCAGCCCCTGGATCTATGGCTACACCTTC. Translation: CASSPWIYGYTF.

This clonotype was observed many times. The CDR3 loop is CSARRAGGLFEQYF. The CDR3 nucleotides read TGCAGTGCCCGAAGGGCGGGAGGACTTTTTGAGCAGTACTTC. The rearrangement links TRBV20-1 to TRBJ2-7; 8 positions match TRBD2. This CDR3 has 14 residues. V was clipped by 6 bases and J by 7 bases; unmatched bases: 14. Germline V lookup: CDR1 DFQATT, CDR2 SNEGSKA (reference sequence).

This clonotype was detected many times. The V gene is TRBV15, the J gene TRBJ2-1, with 9 bases fitting TRBD1. This CDR3 contains 13 residues. Germline assignment: CDR1 LNHNV and CDR2 YYDKDF (reference sequence). V gave up 5 bases and J gave up 9 bases; unmatched junction bases: 5. CDR3 residues: CATSGDRETEQFF. Here the CDR3 DNA reads TGTGCCACCAGCGGGGACAGGGAAACTGAGCAGTTCTTC.

This clonotype was seen at least ten times. J is TRBJ2-4 and V is TRBV5-1; D is possibly TRBD2 (5 bases). Deletions cut 0 bases from V and 11 bases from J, with 18 bases between. CDR1 is SGHRS and CDR2 is YFSETQ in the germline V gene. This CDR3 comprises 15 residues. CDR3 sequence reads: CASSLELDGTEVQYF. The CDR3 DNA reads as TGCGCCAGCAGCTTGGAGTTGGACGGAACGGAGGTTCAGTACTTC.

This clonotype was seen repeatedly, ten times or more. The J gene is TRBJ2-2, the V gene TRBV20-1; 12 nucleotides agree with TRBD2. Per germline, CDR1 DFQATT and CDR2 SNEGSKA (reference sequence). CDR3 length: 14 residues. Trimming removed 6 bases from V and 7 bases from J; junction bases left unmatched: 6. DNA for the CDR3: TGCAGTGCAAGGACTAGCGGGGACGGCGGGGAGCTGTTTTTT. Translating it yields CSARTSGDGGELFF.

On this clonotype: A clone one base away is much larger, so this may be a read error. V gene TRBV5-1 combines with J gene TRBJ2-7; no clear D. With 0 bases removed from V and 2 bases from J, the gap between germline ends came to 9 bases. The CDR3 is 14 residues long. From germline, CDR1 is SGHRS and CDR2 YFSETQ. The CDR3 region has the DNA TGCGCCAGCAGCTTGGGTGGGAAGCCCTACGAGCAGTACTTC. Translation: CASSLGGKPYEQYF. The whole variable domain, filled in from reference TRBV5-1 and TRBJ2-7, reads KAGVTQTPRYLIKTRGQQVTLSCSPISGHRSVSWYQQTPGQGLQFLFEYFSETQRNKGNFPGRFSGRQFSNSRSEMNVSTLELGDSALYLCASSLGGKPYEQYFGPGTRLTVT.

Many counts were recorded for this clonotype. The rearrangement joins TRBV15 to TRBJ2-5; 15 bases agree with TRBD2. V dropped 3 bases and J dropped 4; count of bases not matched to a gene: 6. Germline V gene data show CDR1 as LNHNV and CDR2 as YYDKDF (reference sequence). This CDR3 has 17 residues. The CDR3 protein is CATSRWTSGRGRETQYF. Written as DNA, the CDR3 is TGTGCCACCAGCAGGTGGACTAGCGGGAGGGGAAGAGAGACCCAGTACTTC.

The sample holds many counts of this clonotype. This sequence joins TRBV9 and TRBJ2-4; 9 bases align to TRBD1. With 2 bases clipped from V and 7 bases from J, the junction kept 7 bases outside the gene matches. In germline, CDR1 is SGDLS, CDR2 YYNGEE. The CDR3 loop spans 15 amino acids. As DNA, the CDR3 is TGTGCCAGCAGCGTTGCGGGACAGGGCCGGAACATTCAGTACTTC. It translates to CASSVAGQGRNIQYF.

This clonotype has ten or more counts. Possible read error: a much larger clone is one base away. The rearrangement uses TRBV5-1 and TRBJ2-7; D is possibly TRBD2 (5 bases). The CDR3 runs 13 residues. The germline V and J ends were trimmed by 0 bases and 7 bases, with 11 bases remaining between them. From germline, CDR1 is SGHRS and CDR2 YFSETQ. CDR3 residues: CASSLGSVEEQYF. Written as DNA, the CDR3 is TGCGCCAGCAGCTTGGGTAGCGTGGAAGAGCAGTACTTC.

This clonotype was seen repeatedly, ten times or more. This chain links TRBV5-1 with TRBJ1-1, with D possibly matching TRBD1 (6 bases). CDR1 is SGHRS and CDR2 is YFSETQ in the germline V gene. V lost 2 bases and J 4 bases, leaving 18 bases between the germline ends. This CDR3 is built from 16 residues. The CDR3 region is CASSLLPGGAGTEAFF. The CDR3 coding sequence is TGCGCCAGCAGCTTACTTCCCGGGGGCGCCGGCACTGAAGCTTTCTTT.

This clonotype has at least ten counts. Just one base apart from a much larger clone, this may be a read error. V and J are TRBV5-1 and TRBJ2-2; D call uncertain. V shed 4 bases and J shed 1 base, with 8 bases lying between them. Germline V gene sequence: CDR1 SGHRS, CDR2 YFSETQ. This CDR3 region has 14 residues. CDR3 DNA sequence: TGCGCCAGCAGCAAGGGAAAGAACACCGGGGAGCTGTTTTTT. Translated: CASSKGKNTGELFF.